This TCR beta chain came from a study of read filtering for tumor transcriptome and immune sequencing. As for the study in general: The cohort had over 16 men and over eleven women aged about 45 to 90, mean about 70 years. RNA-seq yielded only roughly 80 to 1,400 TCR reads, IR-seq about 3.5 to 11 million. Whole-transcriptome libraries were prepared after DNase treatment.

V lost 6 bases and J lost 6; bases outside the gene matches: 10. This CDR3 comprises 14 residues. In germline, CDR1 is DFQATT, CDR2 SNEGSKA (reference sequence). At the time of active disease, bone marrow was collected from every patient. The library was built from approximately 400 ng RNA with molecular barcoded adaptors for alpha/delta and beta/gamma chains. TCRdb passed the reads through MiXCR, listing each CDR3 protein once. The sample has around 140,000 distinct CDR3 sequences, roughly 13% seen once. This sequence was found in a donor over 35 with multiple myeloma. The specimen was a population of CD138-negative cells sorted from bone marrow. The chain joins TRBV20-1 to TRBJ2-1, with TRBD2 matching 8 bases. This chain's CDR3 is CSARGGAAGNEQFF. The CDR3 DNA follows: TGCAGTGCCCGGGGGGGGGCCGCTGGCAATGAGCAGTTCTTC.